Listed here are 26 T cell receptor beta chains from one sample, sequenced in a study of blood T cell repertoires in COVID-19. The table came from immunoSEQ multiplex PCR; TCRdb's copy has only in-frame clones and leaves some out. The repertoire holds 250,000 or so clones, more than 65% seen once, with around 2% in the top ten. The sequencing sample was made of peripheral blood. Receptors were obtained from a middle-aged man who had recovered from COVID-19.

The chain recombines TRBV15 with TRBJ2-7; D is possibly TRBD2 (5 bases). The CDR3 loop spans 12 amino acids. Germline V gives CDR1 LNHNV, CDR2 YYDKDF (reference sequence). Trimming took off 6 bases at V and 0 bases at J, with 6 bases between the two ends. The CDR3 region has the DNA TGTGCCACCAGGGACTCCTCCTACGAGCAGTACTTC. Residues: CATRDSSYEQYF.

The rearrangement links TRBV3-1 (or the pseudogene TRBV3-2) to TRBJ1-3, with 8 bases aligning to TRBD1. Germline CDR1 LGHDT, CDR2 YNNKEL (reference sequence). The CDR3 is made up of 16 amino acids. V was pared by 4 bases and J by 4 bases, with 9 bases of the junction left unmatched. The CDR3 DNA is TGTGCCAGCAGCCCGGACAGGGTTGGAGCCGGAAACACCATATATTTT. Amino acid sequence: CASSPDRVGAGNTIYF.

This clone was observed a few times. J is TRBJ1-2 and V is TRBV6-4, with 7 bases aligning to TRBD1. Germline V gene lookup returns CDR1 MRHNA and CDR2 SNTAGT. J lost 5 bases, V lost 10 bases, and 19 bases had no gene match. CDR3 length: 16 residues. The CDR3 sequence: CATPQGDFPERYGYTF. CDR3 nucleotide sequence: TGTGCCACCCCCCAGGGGGACTTCCCGGAGCGGTATGGCTACACCTTC.

The chain employs TRBV6-1 and TRBJ1-6; D perhaps matches TRBD1 (6 bases). CDR3 size: 16 residues. V was shortened by 4 bases and J by 4 bases, with 14 bases between the two germline ends. CDR1 and CDR2 (germline): MNHNS, SASEGT. CDR3: CASSGLQGPYNSPLHF. The CDR3 DNA is TGTGCCAGCAGTGGTCTACAGGGTCCGTATAATTCACCCCTCCACTTT.

The chain is built from TRBV7-8 and TRBJ2-7; a possible D gene is TRBD2 (5 bases). V was trimmed by 5 bases and J by 1 base, leaving 18 bases between them. CDR1 is SGHVS and CDR2 is FQNEAQ in the germline V gene. The CDR3 runs 16 residues. The CDR3 region is CASSRPAGTGSYEQYF. The CDR3 bases are TGTGCCAGCAGCCGGCCGGCGGGTACGGGTTCCTACGAGCAGTACTTC.

V is TRBV13 and J is TRBJ1-1; 9 nucleotides line up with TRBD1. The CDR3 loop spans 16 amino acids. Trimming at V came to 4 bases and at J to 4 bases, leaving 10 bases not matched to a gene. In germline, CDR1 is PRHDT, CDR2 FYEKMQ (reference sequence). This chain's CDR3 is CASSYGQGTFGTEAFF. The CDR3 nucleotides read TGTGCCAGCAGCTATGGACAGGGGACGTTTGGCACTGAAGCTTTCTTT. Together with reference TRBV13 and TRBJ1-1, the CDR3 gives the full variable domain: AAGVIQSPRHLIKEKRETATLKCYPIPRHDTVYWYQQGPGQDPQFLISFYEKMQSDKGSIPDRFSAQQFSDYHSELNMSSLELGDSALYFCASSYGQGTFGTEAFFGQGTRLTVV.

This rearrangement joins TRBV7-8 to TRBJ1-2; no firm D call. Trimming pared 5 bases from V and 3 bases from J, leaving 16 bases between. Looked up from germline, CDR1 is SGHVS and CDR2 is FQNEAQ. This CDR3 has 15 amino acids. The CDR3 is CASSLGGVFDYGYTF. CDR3 coding DNA: TGTGCCAGCAGCCTGGGAGGTGTCTTTGACTATGGCTACACCTTC.

The V gene is TRBV19, the J gene TRBJ2-1; TRBD2 matches at 7 bases. With V trimmed by 3 bases and J by 8 bases, 4 bases remained unmatched. CDR1 is LNHDA, CDR2 SQIVND, per germline (reference sequence). The CDR3 is made up of 13 amino acids. DNA for the CDR3: TGTGCCAGTAGTATTCGGACTAGGTATGAGCAGTTCTTC. Translating it yields CASSIRTRYEQFF.

This clone is a singleton in its sample. This chain uses TRBV29-1 with TRBJ2-7, with 7 bases lining up with TRBD1. The CDR3 is 13 residues long. Germline assignment: CDR1 SQVTM and CDR2 ANQGSEA. J lost 3 bases, V lost 7 bases, and 9 bases had no gene match. CDR3 in amino acids: CSGTGTEDYEQYF. The CDR3 DNA follows: TGCAGCGGAACCGGGACAGAAGACTACGAGCAGTACTTC.

This clone has just one count. The chain is built from TRBV19 and TRBJ1-4; weak D call: TRBD1 (6 bases). The CDR3 is 16 residues long. V dropped 6 bases and J dropped 6 bases, with 20 bases sitting between them. Germline-derived CDR1 and CDR2 are LNHDA and SQIVND (reference sequence). The CDR3 here is CASSRDTYARDEKLFF. CDR3 DNA sequence: TGTGCCAGTAGCCGGGACACCTACGCGAGGGATGAAAAACTGTTTTTT.

The chain recombines TRBV6-5 with TRBJ2-7, with TRBD1 identical over 11 bases. Per the germline V gene, CDR1 is MNHEY and CDR2 is SVGAGI. The CDR3 totals 14 residues. J was trimmed by 1 base and V by 4 bases; bases with no gene match: 0. The CDR3 sequence: CASSWDRGSYEQYF. Written as DNA, the CDR3 is TGTGCCAGCAGTTGGGACAGGGGGTCCTACGAGCAGTACTTC.

The rearrangement uses TRBV3-1 (or the pseudogene TRBV3-2) and TRBJ2-1, with 16 nucleotides matching TRBD2. V gave up 0 bases and J gave up 6 bases; unmatched junction bases: 8. CDR3 size: 19 residues. Germline-derived CDR1 and CDR2 are LGHDT and YNNKEL (reference sequence). The CDR3 region has the DNA TGTGCCAGCAGCCAAGATCCCGGGACTAGCGGGAGGGCCATCAATGAGCAGTTCTTC. Its protein is CASSQDPGTSGRAINEQFF.

This chain joins TRBV10-3 and TRBJ2-1, with D tentatively TRBD2 (6 bases). This CDR3 has 16 residues. CDR1 is ENHRY, CDR2 SYGVKD, per germline. V was clipped by 3 bases and J by 3 bases, with 15 bases between them. The DNA for the CDR3 is TGTGCCATCAGTGACCCCCCCGGGGGAGACTACAATGAGCAGTTCTTC. Translated: CAISDPPGGDYNEQFF.

Here the CDR3 reads CASSPGTGGGQPQHF. CDR3 DNA sequence: TGCGCCAGCAGCCCTGGGACAGGGGGCGGTCAGCCCCAGCATTTT. The genes are TRBV5-1 and TRBJ1-5, with 12 bases fitting TRBD1. This CDR3 comprises 15 residues. Germline V lookup: CDR1 SGHRS, CDR2 YFSETQ. The V segment lost 4 bases and the J segment 6 bases; nucleotides outside the gene matches: 5. Full variable domain (outside the CDR3, taken from reference TRBV5-1 and TRBJ1-5): KAGVTQTPRYLIKTRGQQVTLSCSPISGHRSVSWYQQTPGQGLQFLFEYFSETQRNKGNFPGRFSGRQFSNSRSEMNVSTLELGDSALYLCASSPGTGGGQPQHFGDGTRLSIL.

This clone was counted a single time. The J gene is TRBJ1-3, the V gene TRBV11-2; the D is unclear. Germline V lookup: CDR1 SGHAT, CDR2 FQNNGV. V was clipped by 3 bases and J by 0 bases, with 12 bases between them. CDR3 size: 16 residues. The CDR3: CASSFSSVSSGNTIYF. CDR3 bases: TGTGCCAGCAGCTTTAGCAGCGTAAGCTCTGGAAACACCATATATTTT.

A single count supports this clone. The chain has TRBV11-3 and TRBJ1-1, with D maybe TRBD1 (5 bases). This CDR3 contains 15 residues. V lost 7 bases and J lost 1, with 16 bases in between. Germline V CDR1 and CDR2: SGHNT, YENEEA. CDR3 sequence reads: CASTLRGGTNTEAFF. The CDR3 DNA is TGTGCCAGCACCTTGCGGGGAGGGACGAACACTGAAGCTTTCTTT.

CDR3 sequence (DNA): TGTGCCAGCCGGGAGGGTCGACGTAATGAAAAACTGTTTTTT. The encoded protein is CASREGRRNEKLFF. The chain couples TRBV5-4 to TRBJ1-4; D remains ambiguous. The CDR3 has 14 amino acids. CDR1 and CDR2 (germline): SGHNT, YYREEE (reference sequence). The germline V and J ends were trimmed by 7 bases and 4 bases, with 14 bases remaining between them.

The chain couples TRBV30 to TRBJ1-5; possible D gene TRBD1, 6 bases. This CDR3 comprises 14 residues. Germline V CDR1 and CDR2: GTSNPN, SVGIG (reference sequence). V dropped 4 bases and J dropped 4 bases, with 14 bases sitting between them. CDR3: CAWTRGGANQPQHF. For the CDR3, the DNA is TGTGCCTGGACCAGAGGGGGGGCGAATCAGCCCCAGCATTTT.

This clone was recorded only once. The junction differs from germline at one of its ends, possibly a read error. The chain employs TRBV7-7 and TRBJ2-2; D might be TRBD1 (6 bases). CDR3 length: 13 residues. CDR1 SSHAT and CDR2 FNYEAQ come from the germline V gene (reference sequence). The CDR3 bases are TGTGCTAGCAGCTTTCAGGGGCCCGGGGAGCTGTTTTTT. It is translated as CASSFQGPGELFF.

This clone was detected once. The rearrangement uses TRBV4-3 and TRBJ2-7; D not resolved. Germline V gene lookup returns CDR1 LGHNA and CDR2 YSLEER. The CDR3 is 14 amino acids. V was clipped by 0 bases and J by 4 bases, with 10 bases between them. The CDR3 sequence: CASSQDTVRYEQYF. The CDR3 DNA follows: TGCGCCAGCAGCCAAGATACCGTCAGGTACGAGCAGTACTTC.

This clone has more than one count but fewer than ten. This rearrangement joins TRBV6-5 to TRBJ1-5; D uncertain. Germline V CDR1 and CDR2: MNHEY, SVGAGI. V shed 4 bases and J shed 3 bases, with 10 bases lying between them. The CDR3 length is 14 residues. The CDR3 protein is CASSFKPYNQPQHF. The CDR3 DNA reads as TGTGCCAGCAGTTTCAAGCCCTACAATCAGCCCCAGCATTTT.

The rearrangement uses TRBV11-2 and TRBJ2-7; 7 bases are shared with TRBD1. This CDR3 is 13 amino acids long. The ends lost 6 bases at V and 5 bases at J; junction bases unmatched: 7. CDR1 and CDR2 from the germline V gene are SGHAT and FQNNGV. CDR3 nucleotides: TGTGCCAGCAGTCTACAGGGGTCGGACGAGCAGTACTTC. Amino acids: CASSLQGSDEQYF.

CDR3 protein: CASSQVTGEETQYF. The DNA for the CDR3 is TGCGCCAGCAGCCAAGTGACAGGAGAAGAGACCCAGTACTTC. The V and J genes are TRBV4-3 and TRBJ2-5; D possibly corresponds to TRBD1 (6 bases). V was clipped by 1 base and J by 3 bases, with 9 bases between them. CDR3 size: 14 residues. The V gene's germline CDR1 is LGHNA and CDR2 YSLEER.

Of note for this clone: The sample carries other DNA sequences with the same CDR3. V gene TRBV7-2 combines with J gene TRBJ2-1; D might be TRBD2 (6 bases). Trimming left V 8 bases short and J 4 bases short, with 12 bases between. Germline CDR1 SGHTA, CDR2 FQGNSA. This CDR3 spans 13 amino acids. The CDR3 DNA is TGTGCCAGCGGAACTCGGGGGTACAATGAGCAGTTCTTC. Protein: CASGTRGYNEQFF.

V is TRBV2 and J is TRBJ1-4; 7 bases are shared with TRBD1. Trimming took 2 bases from V and 10 from J; bases not matched to a gene: 7. Germline-derived CDR1 and CDR2 are SNHLY and FYNNEI. CDR3 length: 14 residues. CDR3 in DNA: TGTGCCAGCAGTGAACAGGGGGGACCTGGAAAACTGTTTTTT. This gives the protein CASSEQGGPGKLFF.

V and J are TRBV11-3 and TRBJ2-7, with a possible D match to TRBD2 (5 bases). Between the trimmed V and J ends, which lost 0 bases and 6 bases, there was a span of 18 bases. The length of the CDR3 is 16 residues. The germline gives CDR1 SGHNT, CDR2 YENEEA. Written as DNA, the CDR3 is TGTGCCAGCAGCTTAGATTCGGGGAAGAGTGTGGGCGAGCAGTACTTC. Translated, it gives CASSLDSGKSVGEQYF.